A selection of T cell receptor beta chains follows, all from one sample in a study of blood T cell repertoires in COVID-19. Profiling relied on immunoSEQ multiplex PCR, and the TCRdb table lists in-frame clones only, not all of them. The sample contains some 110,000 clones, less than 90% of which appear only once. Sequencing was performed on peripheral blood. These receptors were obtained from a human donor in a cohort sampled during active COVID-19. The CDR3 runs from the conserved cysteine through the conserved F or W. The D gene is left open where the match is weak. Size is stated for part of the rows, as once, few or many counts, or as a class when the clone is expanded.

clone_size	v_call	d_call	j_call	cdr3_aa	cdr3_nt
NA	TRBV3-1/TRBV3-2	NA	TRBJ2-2	CASMTGANTGELFF	TGTGCCAGCATGACGGGAGCGAACACCGGGGAGCTGTTTTTT
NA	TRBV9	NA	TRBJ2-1	CASSVGSPHPYNEQFF	TGTGCCAGCAGCGTAGGGAGTCCTCACCCCTACAATGAGCAGTTCTTC
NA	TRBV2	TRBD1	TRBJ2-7	CASSEQGARNEQYF	TGTGCCAGCAGTGAGCAGGGGGCGCGCAACGAGCAGTACTTC
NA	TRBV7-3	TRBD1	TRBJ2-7	CASSSGQGDEQYF	TGTGCCAGCAGCTCCGGACAGGGAGACGAGCAGTACTTC
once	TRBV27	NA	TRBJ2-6	CASSLVPTPSGANVLTF	TGTGCCAGCAGTTTAGTCCCCACACCCTCTGGGGCCAACGTCCTGACTTTC
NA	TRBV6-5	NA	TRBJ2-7	CASSYSISRRHYEQYF	TGTGCCAGCAGTTACTCGATATCTCGCAGACACTACGAGCAGTACTTC
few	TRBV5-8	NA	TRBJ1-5	CASSFSGGGSNQPQHF	TGTGCCAGCAGCTTTTCGGGCGGAGGTAGCAATCAGCCCCAGCATTTT
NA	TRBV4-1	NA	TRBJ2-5	CASSLNPGQETQYF	TGCGCCAGCAGCCTAAACCCAGGTCAAGAGACCCAGTACTTC
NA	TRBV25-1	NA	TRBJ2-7	CASSPTGHGDYEQYF	TGTGCCAGCAGTCCTACAGGGCACGGGGACTACGAGCAGTACTTC
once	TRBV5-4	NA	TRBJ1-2	CASSLAGPPGQLFYGYTF	TGTGCCAGCAGCTTGGCCGGTCCCCCGGGACAACTATTCTATGGCTACACCTTC
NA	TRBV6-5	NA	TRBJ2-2	CASARGGELFF	TGTGCCAGTGCAAGGGGCGGGGAGCTGTTTTTT
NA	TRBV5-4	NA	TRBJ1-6	CASSLKDLGNSPLHF	TGTGCCAGCAGCTTGAAGGACTTGGGGAATTCACCCCTCCACTTT
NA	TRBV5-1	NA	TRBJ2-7	CASSIQGPGYEQYF	TGCGCCAGCAGCATTCAGGGGCCAGGCTACGAGCAGTACTTC
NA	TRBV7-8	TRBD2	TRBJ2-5	CASSLSGGYQETQYF	TGTGCCAGCAGCTTATCGGGGGGGTACCAAGAGACCCAGTACTTC
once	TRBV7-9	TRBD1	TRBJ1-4	CASSLDRARSAKLFF	TGTGCCAGCAGCCTAGACAGGGCGCGGTCGGCAAAACTGTTTTTT
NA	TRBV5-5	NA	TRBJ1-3	CASSSGSSGNTIYF	TGTGCCAGCAGCTCGGGTAGCTCTGGAAACACCATATATTTT
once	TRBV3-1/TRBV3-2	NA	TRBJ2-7	CASSHSGRNYEQYF	TGTGCCAGCAGCCATTCCGGGAGAAACTACGAGCAGTACTTC